The 15 T cell receptor beta chains below come from one sample, sequenced in a study of T cells after yellow fever vaccination. Using its own MiXCR run on the 5' RACE reads, TCRdb lists one record per CDR3 protein. The sample has tens of thousands of distinct CDR3 sequences, about 10% seen once; the top ten hold 12%. The material was PBMCs, either bulk or a sorted T-cell subset (CD4+, CD8+, memory, or dextramer-sorted; not recorded which), obtained roughly 15 days after the first yellow fever vaccination. These TCRs come from a man between 18 and 29 years old who received the YFV17D yellow fever vaccine.

In its sample, this clonotype was seen many times. The V call is TRBV2, the J call TRBJ2-7; D call uncertain. The V gene's germline CDR1 is SNHLY and CDR2 FYNNEI. The length of the CDR3 is 12 residues. Trimming left V 5 bases short and J 3 bases short, with 8 bases between. The CDR3 loop is CASSSDGYEQYF. CDR3 nucleotides: TGTGCCAGCAGTTCGGATGGCTACGAGCAGTACTTC.

About this clonotype itself: A much more abundant neighbour one base away suggests this may be a read error. The chain combines TRBV7-7 with TRBJ2-5; TRBD1 aligns across 9 bases. The CDR3 covers 15 residues. The germline gives CDR1 SSHAT, CDR2 FNYEAQ (reference sequence). CDR3 nucleotide sequence: TGTGCTAGCAGCTCCGGGACAGGGTGGCACGAGACCCAGTACTTC. It translates to CASSSGTGWHETQYF.

This clonotype showed up many times. The chain employs TRBV5-1 and TRBJ2-6; possible D gene TRBD1, 6 bases. Germline lookup yields CDR1 SGHRS and CDR2 YFSETQ. The germline V and J ends were trimmed by 4 bases and 0 bases, with 17 bases remaining between them. The CDR3 runs to 18 residues. CDR3 region: CASSPGQLDTSGANVLTF. CDR3 DNA sequence: TGCGCCAGCAGCCCAGGACAGCTAGATACCTCTGGGGCCAACGTCCTGACTTTC.

This clonotype was found many times. The chain employs TRBV27 and TRBJ1-2; 9 nucleotides line up with TRBD1. The CDR3 is made up of 14 amino acids. Per germline, CDR1 MNHEY and CDR2 SMNVEV (reference sequence). V was pared by 8 bases and J by 4 bases, with 8 bases of the junction left unmatched. In nucleotides, the CDR3 is TGTGCCAGCGGGACAGGGCTCGCTCCCTATGGCTACACCTTC. This sequence encodes CASGTGLAPYGYTF.

This clonotype was detected many times. The genes are TRBV5-1 and TRBJ1-2; D is possibly TRBD1 (5 bases). The CDR3 is 16 amino acids. Germline CDR1 and CDR2: SGHRS and YFSETQ. V lost 4 bases and J 1 base, leaving 17 bases between the germline ends. The CDR3, as DNA: TGCGCCAGCAGCCCCCGGGACCTAAATTTTAACTATGGCTACACCTTC. Protein product: CASSPRDLNFNYGYTF.

This clonotype occurred many times. The V and J genes are TRBV5-1 and TRBJ2-7; maybe TRBD1 (5 bases). Trimming pared 6 bases from V and 0 bases from J, leaving 10 bases between. The CDR3 runs to 13 residues. Germline V gene data show CDR1 as SGHRS and CDR2 as YFSETQ. CDR3 DNA: TGCGCCAGCAACACAGGAGCCTCCTACGAGCAGTACTTC. The encoded protein is CASNTGASYEQYF.

The table lists this clonotype with many counts. The chain carries TRBV6-5 and TRBJ1-2; 8 nucleotides agree with TRBD1. The CDR3 loop spans 15 amino acids. The V gene end was trimmed by 6 bases and the J gene end by 6 bases; junction bases not matched to a gene: 12. CDR1 and CDR2 (germline): MNHEY, SVGAGI. The CDR3 reads CASRLTSGGRNGYTF. CDR3 DNA sequence: TGTGCCAGCAGATTAACTTCAGGGGGCCGGAATGGCTACACCTTC.

This clonotype was observed a handful of times. The chain recombines TRBV30 with TRBJ1-1, with a tentative D call TRBD1 (5 bases). CDR1 GTSNPN and CDR2 SVGIG come from the germline V gene (reference sequence). The CDR3 is 11 residues long. The V end lost 0 bases, the J end lost 11 bases, and 10 bases lay between the germline ends. The CDR3 here is CAWSVQGSAFF. DNA of the CDR3: TGTGCCTGGAGTGTTCAGGGATCGGCTTTCTTT.

There are a few counts of this clonotype. This chain joins TRBV4-3 and TRBJ2-6, with 11 bases aligning to TRBD2. Unmatched junction bases numbered 3, after V lost 1 base and J lost 1 base. Germline CDR1 and CDR2: LGHNA and YSLEER. The CDR3 consists of 18 residues. The CDR3 loop reads CASSQVPSGGSGANVLTF. Here the CDR3 DNA reads TGCGCCAGCAGCCAAGTACCTAGCGGGGGGTCTGGGGCCAACGTCCTGACTTTC.

This clonotype was detected ten times or more. The CDR3 sequence is CASSLDRLKSYGYTF. In nucleotides, the CDR3 is TGTGCCAGCAGCTTAGATCGGTTAAAGAGCTATGGCTACACCTTC. This rearrangement joins TRBV11-2 to TRBJ1-2; D is unclear. CDR3 size: 15 residues. Germline V CDR1 and CDR2: SGHAT, FQNNGV. The V gene lost 0 bases and the J gene lost 4 bases, with 12 bases spanning the gap.

This clonotype showed up many times. V usage is TRBV24-1 and J usage is TRBJ2-7, with no clear D. V was clipped by 7 bases and J by 4 bases, with 7 bases between them. CDR1 and CDR2 from the germline V gene are KGHDR and SFDVKD. This CDR3 spans 11 amino acids. The CDR3 DNA follows: TGTGCCACCAGGTTGGGTTACGAGCAGTACGTC. Encoded protein: CATRLGYEQYV.

This clonotype was counted many times. V and J are TRBV6-5 and TRBJ2-2; D possibly uses TRBD1 or TRBD2 (5 bases each). This CDR3 region has 14 residues. Germline V gene sequence: CDR1 MNHEY, CDR2 SVGAGI. With 7 bases removed from V and 5 bases from J, the gap between germline ends came to 14 bases. Here the CDR3 DNA reads TGTGCCAGCACTAAGTTGGGGGTAACCGGGGAGCTGTTTTTT. This gives the protein CASTKLGVTGELFF.

This clonotype was detected many times. The CDR3, as DNA: TGTGCCAGCAGTGATGCGGCAGGCTATGGCTACACCTTC. Its translation: CASSDAAGYGYTF. The chain joins TRBV2 to TRBJ1-2; D unresolved. Trimming took off 3 bases at V and 4 bases at J, with 9 bases between the two ends. The length of the CDR3 is 13 residues. Germline CDR1 is SNHLY and CDR2 is FYNNEI.

This clonotype was detected many times. The chain employs TRBV27 and TRBJ2-2, with TRBD1 matching over 8 bases. This CDR3 comprises 16 residues. The V gene end was trimmed by 8 bases and the J gene end by 6 bases; junction bases not matched to a gene: 14. Germline V gene sequence: CDR1 MNHEY, CDR2 SMNVEV (reference sequence). This CDR3 is CASAKGIGQGAGELFF. In nucleotides, the CDR3 is TGTGCCAGCGCTAAAGGTATTGGACAGGGCGCCGGGGAGCTGTTTTTT.

This clonotype was observed at least ten times. V gene TRBV6-6 combines with J gene TRBJ2-7; the D is unclear. The CDR3 extends over 13 amino acids. Germline CDR1 is MNHNY and CDR2 is SVGAGI (reference sequence). Trimming removed 0 bases at V and 3 bases at J, with 6 bases between. The CDR3 DNA is TGTGCCAGCAGTTACTCCGGCCTCTACGAGCAGTACGTC. This encodes CASSYSGLYEQYV.